This entry concerns a single T cell receptor (beta chain). Its antigen remains undetermined. Nothing much larger sits one base from this clone, and base qualities are not available. TCRbeta CDR3 regions were amplified from genomic DNA using the immunoSEQ Assay, a bias-controlled multiplex PCR. Processing in the source paper ran as follows. The number of nucleated cells in each sample was estimated from the amplification of reference gene primers within the assay. To quantify the absolute abundance of each unique TCRbeta CDR3 rearrangement, sequence reads were collapsed and filtered. For each sample, productive Simpson clonality was calculated by taking the square root of Simpson's diversity index across productive rearrangements. Not all clones reach the TCRdb copy of this immuneACCESS table, which keeps in-frame sequences only. Checked studies attribute under half of the gap to unresolved V genes and leave the rest unexplained. The D gene and trimming were derived from the DNA, and the V and J assignments and clone size from that table. Present in this sample are roughly 250,000 clones, roughly 90% of which were seen just once. The ten largest clonotypes hold just over 2.5% of the sample.

V and J are trimmed by 6 bases and 7 bases, and the gene matches miss 4 bases of the junction. Via the germline V gene, CDR1 is SQVTM and CDR2 ANQGSEA. Taken from cysteine to phenylalanine, the CDR3 has 11 residues. The CDR3 DNA has 33 bases and is translated from base 1. The sample belongs to a study of blood T cell repertoires in COVID-19 (dated by TCRdb to about 2020). Background for the entire study: Samples covering the acute and convalescent phases of COVID-19 were provided by collaborators in the United States, Italy and Spain. The samples were drawn from two sources: the first 160 participants of the ongoing ImmuneRACE study, and some 1,300 subjects contributed by 6 global collaborators. The material from the prospective study consisted of cDNA or gDNA derived from T cells, B-cell-depleted T cells, or PBMCs. Where HLA class I and class II types were available, the types were taken from metadata supplied by the sample provider, not from assay-based typing. The repertoires were released in a freely available public database meant as a resource for research on the immune response to SARS-CoV-2. Sample metadata almost always included a de-identified subject ID, COVID-19 status, age in years and sex. The dataset comprised deeply sampled blood TCRbeta repertoires from subjects exposed to, actively infected with, or recovered from COVID-19. Points the paper makes about the study in general: Clinical and demographic metadata were provided uncurated, with the amount varying by source and participant.

Enrolling through a virtual design, the prospective study's participants ranged in age from about 18 to 89 years and lived across 24 United States geographic areas. In the prospective study, cohorts were assigned on the basis of participant-reported clinical history obtained from a screening survey and a study questionnaire. In the prospective study, mobile phlebotomists collected whole blood, serum and a nasopharyngeal or oropharyngeal swab from each participant. Over an approximately two-month period, participants in the prospective study had the option of providing additional blood draws and questionnaires. Blood samples from the prospective study were shipped frozen or at room temperature prior to DNA extraction.

Sequenced: PBMCs or T cells enriched from blood (not recorded which). The sequence came from a woman aged 25 to 39 with acute COVID-19. This chain joins TRBV29-1 to TRBJ2-5, and 8 bases in between align with TRBD1. CDR3 reads: CSVLDRGTQYF. The bases read TGCAGCGTCCTCGACAGGGGGACCCAGTACTTC.